This TCR beta chain was found in a study of T cell clones after liver transplantation. On the study more broadly: TCRbeta sequencing after a pre-transplant mixed lymphocyte reaction identified graft-donor-reactive clones, later tracked in post-transplant blood. Standard immunosuppression, with no induction, continued until 12-24 months after transplant.

The germline V gene encodes CDR1 LGHNA and CDR2 YNFKEQ. Trimming stripped 2 bases from V and 1 base from J, with 9 bases between. This CDR3 is 15 amino acids long. The table lists this clone with a few counts. TCRdb's copy holds only in-frame clones and misses some; the assay was immunoSEQ multiplex PCR. The sample carries roughly 51,000 clones, approximately 71% recorded once. V usage is TRBV4-2 and J usage is TRBJ1-5; D ambiguous. Sequences were derived from CD4+ T cells from blood, sampled about 56 months after liver transplant. This clonotype originated in a human patient who received a liver transplant. Some T cells may originate from the graft donor. The CDR3 here is CASSQLGGSNQPQHF. The CDR3, as DNA: TGTGCCAGCAGCCAACTAGGCGGCAGCAATCAGCCCCAGCATTTT.